This T cell receptor (beta chain) was identified in a study of T cell clones after liver transplantation. CDR3 length equals 17 residues. Germline values: CDR1 MGHRA, CDR2 YSYEKL. Note on this clone: The junction and the germline gene differ at one end; a read error may be behind it.

Here immunoSEQ multiplex PCR was the method, and the copy in TCRdb shows in-frame clones only, minus some. The sample consists of fewer than 80,000 clones, around 80% of them appearing once. The TCR comes from a human patient who received a liver transplant. Some T cells may originate from the graft donor. This specimen was CD4+ T cells from blood, taken around 50 months after liver transplant. The V call is TRBV4-1, the J call TRBJ2-7; 7 bases line up with TRBD2. The CDR3 DNA is TGCGCCAGCAGCCAAGATCGTTTAGGAGCGGGGACCTACGAGCAGTGCTTC. It yields the protein CASSQDRLGAGTYEQCF.